This T cell receptor beta chain was identified during a study of blood T cell repertoires in COVID-19. On this clone: This sample includes further DNA sequences coding for the same CDR3.

CDR1 KGHSH and CDR2 LQKENI come from the germline V gene. The CDR3 loop spans 15 amino acids. The germline V and J ends were trimmed by 1 base and 0 bases, with 7 bases remaining between them. Per the original data handling: Estimated nucleated cell counts came from reference gene primer amplification. Sequencing used immunoSEQ multiplex PCR; TCRdb keeps in-frame clones, though not all of them. V and J calls and clone size are given by that table; D and trimming were obtained from the DNA. The data contain fewer than 400,000 clones, 75% to 90% of them singletons. This TCR came from a man aged 25-40 years who had recovered from COVID-19. The rearrangement uses TRBV18 and TRBJ1-5; D is perhaps TRBD1 (6 bases). Sequences were obtained from PBMCs or T cells enriched from blood (not recorded which). CDR3 in DNA: TGTGCCAGCTCACCACTACAGGGTAGCAATCAGCCCCAGCATTTT. Amino acids: CASSPLQGSNQPQHF.